Each of the 7 T cell receptor beta chains below was sequenced from the same sample in a study of blood T cell repertoires in COVID-19. The protocol was immunoSEQ multiplex PCR, while the TCRdb copy is restricted to in-frame clones and leaves out a portion. Of roughly 250,000 clones in the sample, approximately 90% were seen once. Sequenced sample: PBMCs or T cells enriched from blood (not recorded which). Receptor source: a woman in her thirties with acute COVID-19.

The table lists this clone with a few counts. The V gene is TRBV27, the J gene TRBJ1-3; D uncertain. CDR3 length: 13 residues. Germline CDR1 is MNHEY and CDR2 is SMNVEV (reference sequence). Between the trimmed V and J ends, which lost 2 bases and 8 bases, there was a span of 10 bases. CDR3 DNA sequence: TGTGCCAGCAGTTTACATCGGGTATACACCATATATTTT. It translates to CASSLHRVYTIYF.

The sample holds one count of this clone. The V call is TRBV18, the J call TRBJ1-2, with TRBD1 identical over 12 bases. Germline V lookup: CDR1 KGHSH, CDR2 LQKENI. V was pared by 3 bases and J by 4 bases, with 6 bases of the junction left unmatched. There are 16 residues in the CDR3. The CDR3 reads CASSPGTGGVSYGYTF. The DNA for the CDR3 is TGTGCCAGCTCACCTGGGACAGGGGGCGTTAGCTATGGCTACACCTTC.

This chain links TRBV5-5 with TRBJ1-6; 10 positions match TRBD1. V dropped 5 bases and J dropped 7; count of bases not matched to a gene: 9. The CDR3 is 16 residues long. Germline V gene lookup returns CDR1 SGHKS and CDR2 YYEKEE (reference sequence). In nucleotides, the CDR3 is TGTGCCAGCAGGGAGGGTGGACAGGGGGAAAATTCACCCCTCCACTTT. Translating it yields CASREGGQGENSPLHF.

The chain carries TRBV7-2 and TRBJ2-7; maybe TRBD1 (6 bases). The germline V gene has CDR1 SGHTA and CDR2 FQGNSA. The CDR3 has 13 residues. V gave up 0 bases and J gave up 3 bases, with 6 bases separating them. The CDR3 here is CASSLAGGYEQYF. The CDR3 nucleotides are TGTGCCAGCAGCTTAGCAGGGGGCTACGAGCAGTACTTC. The full variable domain, in which reference TRBV7-2 and TRBJ2-7 provide the parts outside the CDR3, is GAGVSQSPSNKVTEKGKDVELRCDPISGHTALYWYRQSLGQGLEFLIYFQGNSAPDKSGLPSDRFSAERTGGSVSTLTIQRTQQEDSAVYLCASSLAGGYEQYFGPGTRLTVT.

This rearrangement joins TRBV28 to TRBJ2-5; 9 nucleotides line up with TRBD1. V shed 7 bases, J shed 5 bases, and the junction held 11 bases outside the gene matches. Per the germline V gene, CDR1 is MDHEN and CDR2 is SYDVKM. This CDR3 spans 15 amino acids. DNA of the CDR3: TGTGCCAGCACCTCGCAACAGGGGGCAAGGGAGACCCAGTACTTC. It codes for CASTSQQGARETQYF.

The V gene is TRBV7-9, the J gene TRBJ1-6; D gene unclear. Trimming took off 1 base at V and 9 bases at J, with 13 bases between the two ends. The CDR3 totals 15 residues. The germline V gene encodes CDR1 SEHNR and CDR2 FQNEAQ (reference sequence). In DNA form, the CDR3 reads TGTGCCAGCAGCTTAGTTGGCGGTACGGGTTCACCCCTCCACTTT. Translating it yields CASSLVGGTGSPLHF. The full variable domain, its missing parts supplied by reference TRBV7-9 and TRBJ1-6, is DTGVSQNPRHKITKRGQNVTFRCDPISEHNRLYWYRQTLGQGPEFLTYFQNEAQLEKSRLLSDRFSAERPKGSFSTLEIQRTEQGDSAMYLCASSLVGGTGSPLHFGNGTRLTVT.

The chain joins TRBV2 to TRBJ2-7; possible D gene TRBD2, 6 bases. V was pared by 7 bases and J by 2 bases, with 9 bases between. Germline CDR1 SNHLY, CDR2 FYNNEI. There are 12 residues in the CDR3. The CDR3 DNA follows: TGTGCCAGCAAAGCGGGCCCCTACGAGCAGTACTTC. This encodes CASKAGPYEQYF.